At least ten counts were recorded for the clone carrying this TCR beta chain. Its antigen is as yet unknown. This specimen belongs to a study of response to subunit inactivated influenza vaccine. Overall study results and limits: The authors suggested that few new T cells are recruited per seasonal influenza vaccination.

TCRdb re-called the RT-PCR reads with MiXCR, one entry per CDR3 protein. The sample carries roughly 700,000 distinct CDR3 sequences, 15% to 19% recorded once. This specimen consisted of PBMCs from blood, obtained 11 to 12 days after vaccination. This clonotype was obtained from a man between 45 and 60 years old who received an inactivated influenza vaccine.

The CDR3 loop reads CSFHLRGFQETQYF. The CDR3 DNA is TGCAGCTTTCACCTGAGAGGATTCCAAGAGACCCAGTACTTC. The chain carries TRBV29-1 and TRBJ2-5; unclear D gene. V lost 8 bases, J lost 1 base, and 17 bases lay in between. CDR3 length: 14 residues. Germline V gives CDR1 SQVTM, CDR2 ANQGSEA.